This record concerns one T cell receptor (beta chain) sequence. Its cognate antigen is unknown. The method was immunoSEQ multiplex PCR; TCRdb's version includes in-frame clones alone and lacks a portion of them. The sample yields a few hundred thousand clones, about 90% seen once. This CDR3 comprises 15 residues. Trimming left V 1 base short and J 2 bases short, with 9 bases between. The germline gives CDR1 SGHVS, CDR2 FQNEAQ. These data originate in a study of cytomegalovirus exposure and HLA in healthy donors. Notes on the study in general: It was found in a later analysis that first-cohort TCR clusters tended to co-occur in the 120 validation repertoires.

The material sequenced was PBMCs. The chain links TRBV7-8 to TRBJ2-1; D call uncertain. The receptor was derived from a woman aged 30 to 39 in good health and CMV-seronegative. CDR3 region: CASSLVFGAYNEQFF. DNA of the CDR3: TGTGCCAGCAGCTTAGTTTTCGGAGCCTACAATGAGCAGTTCTTC.